This is a list of T cell receptor beta chains from one sample in a study of blood T cells in healthy people across ages. MiXCR, applied by TCRdb to the 5' RACE reads, yields one record per CDR3 protein. The sample has hundreds of thousands of distinct CDR3 sequences, around 49% seen once. The source material was blood. These receptors all come from a woman aged 55-70 years in good health. Each CDR3 is given with its conserved first and last residue. D genes are given only for firm matches. Size is omitted from some rows. Given values are once, few, many or a class for expanded clones.

cdr3_nt: TGTGCCAGCAGCCCATTCAACACAGATACGCAGTATTTT
cdr3_aa: CASSPFNTDTQYF
j_call: TRBJ2-3
clone_size: NA
d_call: NA
v_call: TRBV7-2

cdr3_nt: TGTGCCAGCAGCGAATATGGGACGGATTACGAGCAGTACTTC
cdr3_aa: CASSEYGTDYEQYF
j_call: TRBJ2-7
clone_size: NA
d_call: NA
v_call: TRBV11-3

cdr3_nt: TGTGCCAGCAGCTTAGTAGCCTCCAACTCTGACTACAATGAGCAGTTCTTC
cdr3_aa: CASSLVASNSDYNEQFF
j_call: TRBJ2-1
clone_size: few
d_call: NA
v_call: TRBV7-2

cdr3_nt: TGCGCCAGCAGCCCTGGTCCAGACGGCTATGGCTACACCTTC
cdr3_aa: CASSPGPDGYGYTF
j_call: TRBJ1-2
clone_size: few
d_call: NA
v_call: TRBV5-1

cdr3_nt: TGTGCCACCAGTGAAAAGAGAACCTCAGGGGCAGAGACCCAGTACTTC
cdr3_aa: CATSEKRTSGAETQYF
j_call: TRBJ2-5
clone_size: NA
d_call: NA
v_call: TRBV24-1

cdr3_nt: TGTGCCAGCAAGGGGAGGGGGTCTGGGGCCAACGTCCTGACTTTC
cdr3_aa: CASKGRGSGANVLTF
j_call: TRBJ2-6
clone_size: few
d_call: NA
v_call: TRBV2

cdr3_nt: TGCAGTGCTGACCAGCTCACAAGAAGGACTAGCGGGAGCACAGATACGCAGTATTTT
cdr3_aa: CSADQLTRRTSGSTDTQYF
j_call: TRBJ2-3
clone_size: NA
d_call: TRBD2
v_call: TRBV20-1

cdr3_nt: TGCAGTGCTGGAGGGAGGGGAGGGGAAAAACTGTTTTTT
cdr3_aa: CSAGGRGGEKLFF
j_call: TRBJ1-4
clone_size: NA
d_call: NA
v_call: TRBV20-1

cdr3_nt: TGCAGTGCTAGAGATTGGCGGGAGAGGGGGAATGAGCAGTTCTTC
cdr3_aa: CSARDWRERGNEQFF
j_call: TRBJ2-1
clone_size: many
d_call: NA
v_call: TRBV20-1

cdr3_nt: TGTGCCAGCGGCACAGATACGCAGTATTTT
cdr3_aa: CASGTDTQYF
j_call: TRBJ2-3
clone_size: NA
d_call: NA
v_call: TRBV7-9

cdr3_nt: TGTGCCAGCAGTTATGTGTATCTGCTGGAGCAGTACTTC
cdr3_aa: CASSYVYLLEQYF
j_call: TRBJ2-7
clone_size: NA
d_call: NA
v_call: TRBV6-5

cdr3_nt: TGCAGTGCTAGGGCCCTAGGGACTAGCGGGAACCATGAGCAGTTCTTC
cdr3_aa: CSARALGTSGNHEQFF
j_call: TRBJ2-1
clone_size: NA
d_call: TRBD2
v_call: TRBV20-1

cdr3_nt: TGTGCCAGCTCACCAGGGACCCACTTCGGTGGCTACACCTTC
cdr3_aa: CASSPGTHFGGYTF
j_call: TRBJ1-2
clone_size: NA
d_call: NA
v_call: TRBV18

cdr3_nt: TGTGCCAGCAGCGCGGGTAGACAGCGGGAGACCCAGTACTTC
cdr3_aa: CASSAGRQRETQYF
j_call: TRBJ2-5
clone_size: NA
d_call: NA
v_call: TRBV9

cdr3_nt: TGTGCCAGCAGTATCAACCCGGGACCCACTGAAGCTTTCTTT
cdr3_aa: CASSINPGPTEAFF
j_call: TRBJ1-1
clone_size: few
d_call: NA
v_call: TRBV12-3/TRBV12-4

cdr3_nt: TGTGCCAGCAGCCCCCGTATTCGCGGGGAGCTGTTTTTT
cdr3_aa: CASSPRIRGELFF
j_call: TRBJ2-2
clone_size: NA
d_call: NA
v_call: TRBV7-9

cdr3_nt: TGTGCCAGCAGTGTACGACAGGGGGTCACAGATACGCAGTATTTT
cdr3_aa: CASSVRQGVTDTQYF
j_call: TRBJ2-3
clone_size: NA
d_call: TRBD1
v_call: TRBV28

cdr3_nt: TGCGCCAGCAGCTCGACAGGGGGGTCCGGAAATGAGCAGTTCTTC
cdr3_aa: CASSSTGGSGNEQFF
j_call: TRBJ2-1
clone_size: NA
d_call: TRBD1
v_call: TRBV5-1